Listed here are 8 T cell receptor beta chains from one sample, sequenced in a study of neurological immune-mediated disorders. TCRdb re-called the 5' RACE reads through MiXCR, storing one row per CDR3 protein. The sample holds under 50,000 distinct CDR3 sequences, roughly 24% seen once. Sequencing was performed on PBMCs. These TCRs come from a woman between 65 and 79 years old in good health.

This clonotype occurred many times. The rearrangement joins TRBV29-1 to TRBJ2-3; 9 nucleotides line up with TRBD1. This CDR3 has 15 residues. Per the germline V gene, CDR1 is SQVTM and CDR2 is ANQGSEA. J lost 1 base, V lost 5 bases, and 7 bases had no gene match. The CDR3 sequence: CSVLPWDRGTDTQYF. CDR3 in DNA: TGCAGCGTTCTCCCGTGGGACAGGGGCACAGATACGCAGTATTTT.

At least ten counts were recorded for this clonotype. The chain employs TRBV20-1 and TRBJ2-5; 10 nucleotides agree with TRBD1. Germline CDR1 is DFQATT and CDR2 is SNEGSKA (reference sequence). The CDR3 extends over 15 amino acids. The J segment lost 4 bases and the V segment lost 1 base, leaving 6 bases of the junction unmatched. The CDR3 nucleotides are TGCAGTGCTAGAGTCCGGGACAGGGGAACAGAGACCCAGTACTTC. Amino acid sequence: CSARVRDRGTETQYF.

At least ten counts were recorded for this clonotype. V usage is TRBV7-2 and J usage is TRBJ2-1; 11 bases map to TRBD2. The CDR3 has 13 amino acids. Germline V gives CDR1 SGHTA, CDR2 FQGNSA. The V gene end was trimmed by 2 bases and the J gene end by 15 bases; junction bases not matched to a gene: 6. In DNA, the CDR3 is TGTGCCAGCAGCTTACAACTAGCGGGAGAGGTGTTCTTC. Translation: CASSLQLAGEVFF.

This clonotype was seen repeatedly, ten times or more. The rearrangement links TRBV9 to TRBJ2-2, with TRBD2 matching 14 bases. With 4 bases clipped from V and 10 bases from J, the junction kept 12 bases outside the gene matches. CDR3 length: 17 amino acids. Germline V gene sequence: CDR1 SGDLS, CDR2 YYNGEE. The CDR3 DNA is TGTGCCAGCAGCATGGGACTAGCGGGAGCGGGTGGGACGGAGCTGTTTTTT. It yields the protein CASSMGLAGAGGTELFF.

J is TRBJ2-3 and V is TRBV28; the D gene could be TRBD1 or TRBD2 (5 bases each). In germline, CDR1 is MDHEN, CDR2 SYDVKM. Deletions cut 0 bases from V and 5 bases from J, with 15 bases between. The CDR3 is 16 amino acids. CDR3 sequence: CASSLWGTPTQDTQYF. CDR3 coding DNA: TGTGCCAGCAGTTTATGGGGGACGCCTACACAAGATACGCAGTATTTT.

This clonotype was counted many times. The genes are TRBV20-1 and TRBJ1-5, with 7 bases matching TRBD1. The CDR3 has 16 residues. With V trimmed by 1 base and J by 9 bases, 15 bases remained unmatched. Germline V lookup: CDR1 DFQATT, CDR2 SNEGSKA (reference sequence). The CDR3 here is CSARGFRGVNHWPQHF. The CDR3 DNA sequence: TGCAGTGCTAGAGGGTTCAGGGGGGTAAATCACTGGCCCCAGCATTTT.

This chain connects TRBV28 to TRBJ2-5; D uncertain. The closer fit of TRBJ2-7 to the DNA end suggests the J call may be wrong. The V gene's germline CDR1 is MDHEN and CDR2 SYDVKM. The CDR3 covers 14 residues. CDR3: CASSFTRWVHEQYF. The CDR3 DNA is TGTGCCAGCAGTTTTACGCGTTGGGTCCACGAGCAGTACTTC.

The chain recombines TRBV2 with TRBJ2-1, with D possibly TRBD2 on 6 matching bases. Germline CDR1 and CDR2: SNHLY and FYNNEI. The CDR3 is 17 residues long. Deletions cut 4 bases from V and 0 bases from J, with 16 bases between. The CDR3 protein is CASSVRQGGSSYNEQFF. The CDR3 nucleotides are TGTGCCAGCAGTGTAAGGCAGGGAGGAAGCTCCTACAATGAGCAGTTCTTC.